Each of the 15 T cell receptor beta chains below was sequenced from the same sample in a study of cytomegalovirus exposure and HLA in healthy donors. The PCR had 60 Vbeta and 13 Jbeta primers. Libraries were prepared by immunoSEQ multiplex PCR; TCRdb keeps only in-frame clonotypes and omits some of them. Of approximately 180,000 clones listed, approximately 84% are singletons. Sequenced sample: PBMCs. These receptors were obtained from a man aged 18 to 29 in good health and CMV-seronegative.

This clone appeared a single time. The chain uses TRBV28 and TRBJ2-7; D possibly corresponds to TRBD1 (6 bases). V was shortened by 5 bases and J by 0 bases, with 23 bases between the two germline ends. The germline gives CDR1 MDHEN, CDR2 SYDVKM. The CDR3 is 18 amino acids. Here the CDR3 reads CASSTLFPGQGTSYEQYF. CDR3 bases: TGTGCCAGCAGTACCCTTTTTCCGGGACAAGGGACCTCCTACGAGCAGTACTTC.

J is TRBJ1-5 and V is TRBV10-1; D call uncertain. The CDR3 length is 14 residues. Per the germline V gene, CDR1 is WNHNN and CDR2 is SYGVQD (reference sequence). Between the trimmed V and J ends, which lost 1 base and 10 bases, there was a span of 14 bases. CDR3 in amino acids: CASSEFRHGGPQHF. CDR3 DNA sequence: TGCGCCAGCAGTGAGTTTAGGCACGGAGGACCCCAGCATTTT.

The gene calls are TRBV9 and TRBJ2-1; TRBD1 matches 7 bases. This CDR3 has 16 residues. The V gene end was trimmed by 0 bases and the J gene end by 5 bases; junction bases not matched to a gene: 8. Per the germline V gene, CDR1 is SGDLS and CDR2 is YYNGEE. The CDR3 here is CASSVAPRTGHNEQFF. CDR3 coding DNA: TGTGCCAGCAGCGTAGCCCCCCGGACAGGTCACAATGAGCAGTTCTTC.

V usage is TRBV10-3 and J usage is TRBJ2-1; D is undetermined. V was cut by 4 bases and J by 7 bases, with 5 bases left in between. The CDR3 has 11 residues. Germline CDR1 and CDR2: ENHRY and SYGVKD. Here the CDR3 reads CAISARNEQFF. The CDR3 DNA is TGTGCCATCAGTGCTCGTAATGAGCAGTTCTTC.

This clone was found a few times. The chain uses TRBV29-1 and TRBJ1-1; D possibly corresponds to TRBD1 (5 bases). The CDR3 runs to 11 residues. Germline CDR1 reads SQVTM; CDR2 reads ANQGSEA. V shed 6 bases and J shed 7 bases, with 12 bases lying between them. The CDR3 here is CSVGQGLEAFF. The CDR3 DNA reads TGCAGCGTCGGTCAGGGTCTTGAAGCTTTCTTT.

V is TRBV5-1 and J is TRBJ1-1; 8 bases are a match to TRBD1. Germline assignment: CDR1 SGHRS and CDR2 YFSETQ. V lost 4 bases and J lost 3; bases outside the gene matches: 8. This CDR3 has 15 residues. The CDR3 is CASSHETGVHTEAFF. The DNA of the CDR3 is TGCGCCAGCAGCCACGAGACAGGGGTTCACACTGAAGCTTTCTTT.

This clone has a handful of counts. The V and J genes are TRBV5-6 and TRBJ1-1; D possibly corresponds to TRBD1 (5 bases). Germline V gene data show CDR1 as SGHDT and CDR2 as YYEEEE. V gave up 5 bases and J gave up 10 bases, with 24 bases separating them. The CDR3 is made up of 15 amino acids. Here the CDR3 reads CASRTKSGGFWRAFF. The CDR3 bases are TGTGCCAGCAGGACTAAATCCGGGGGTTTTTGGCGAGCTTTCTTT. Full variable domain (outside the CDR3, taken from reference TRBV5-6 and TRBJ1-1): DAGVTQSPTHLIKTRGQQVTLRCSPKSGHDTVSWYQQALGQGPQFIFQYYEEEERQRGNFPDRFSGHQFPNYSSELNVNALLLGDSALYLCASRTKSGGFWRAFFGQGTRLTVV.

V and J are TRBV10-2 and TRBJ2-7; D gene ambiguous. Trimming stripped 3 bases from V and 2 bases from J, with 14 bases between. The CDR3 is 15 residues long. CDR1 WSHSY and CDR2 SAAADI come from the germline V gene. Here the CDR3 DNA reads TGCGCCAGCAGTGACCGCCCAGGTACCACCTACGAGCAGTACTTC. Its translation is CASSDRPGTTYEQYF.

CDR3 loop: CAWSVLPPGTGNTIYF. In DNA form, the CDR3 reads TGTGCCTGGAGTGTCCTCCCACCAGGGACTGGAAACACCATATATTTT. This rearrangement joins TRBV30 to TRBJ1-3; D might be TRBD1 (5 bases). The CDR3 is made up of 16 amino acids. Per germline, CDR1 GTSNPN and CDR2 SVGIG (reference sequence). With 0 bases removed from V and 2 bases from J, the gap between germline ends came to 14 bases.

Ten or more counts support this clone. The chain couples TRBV6-4 to TRBJ2-3; D remains unclear. The CDR3 has 13 amino acids. The V and J ends lost 2 bases and 0 bases respectively, with 3 bases between them. CDR1 and CDR2 (germline): MRHNA, SNTAGT. Here the CDR3 reads CASSDGSTDTQYF. In DNA form, the CDR3 reads TGTGCCAGCAGTGACGGCAGCACAGATACGCAGTATTTT.

This chain links TRBV28 with TRBJ1-1; TRBD1 agrees at 7 bases. The CDR3 runs to 16 residues. J was trimmed by 5 bases and V by 5 bases; bases with no gene match: 14. The germline V gene has CDR1 MDHEN and CDR2 SYDVKM. This CDR3 is CASSVLFDREVTEAFF. CDR3 in DNA: TGTGCCAGCAGTGTTTTGTTCGACAGGGAAGTTACTGAAGCTTTCTTT.

The J gene is TRBJ1-1, the V gene TRBV6-1, with a possible D match to TRBD1 (5 bases). V was cut by 6 bases and J by 8 bases, with 16 bases left in between. The CDR3 is made up of 13 amino acids. CDR1 is MNHNS, CDR2 SASEGT, per germline. The CDR3 region is CASRLSGTYEAFF. CDR3 nucleotide sequence: TGTGCCAGCAGGTTATCCGGGACTTACGAAGCTTTCTTT.

The chain combines TRBV2 with TRBJ1-1, with 8 bases lining up with TRBD1. The V segment lost 5 bases and the J segment 5 bases; nucleotides outside the gene matches: 10. CDR3 length: 15 residues. Germline V gene data show CDR1 as SNHLY and CDR2 as FYNNEI. CDR3 sequence: CASSIRQGRRTEAFF. In DNA form, the CDR3 reads TGTGCCAGCAGTATACGACAGGGGAGAAGGACTGAAGCTTTCTTT. Filled out from reference TRBV2 and TRBJ1-1, the complete variable domain reads EPEVTQTPSHQVTQMGQEVILRCVPISNHLYFYWYRQILGQKVEFLVSFYNNEISEKSEIFDDQFSVERPDGSNFTLKIRSTKLEDSAMYFCASSIRQGRRTEAFFGQGTRLTVV.

The chain couples TRBV11-3 to TRBJ1-5; D is ambiguous. This CDR3 is 12 amino acids long. V lost 5 bases and J 6 bases, leaving 8 bases between the germline ends. The germline gives CDR1 SGHNT, CDR2 YENEEA. The CDR3 DNA reads TGTGCCAGCAGCCACGGTGGTCAGCCCCAGCATTTT. This gives the protein CASSHGGQPQHF. Filled out from reference TRBV11-3 and TRBJ1-5, the complete variable domain reads EAGVVQSPRYKIIEKKQPVAFWCNPISGHNTLYWYLQNLGQGPELLIRYENEEAVDDSQLPKDRFSAERLKGVDSTLKIQPAELGDSAVYLCASSHGGQPQHFGDGTRLSIL.

The chain couples TRBV7-9 to TRBJ1-1; D ambiguous. Germline assignment: CDR1 SEHNR and CDR2 FQNEAQ (reference sequence). CDR3 length equals 15 residues. V lost 2 bases to trimming and J lost 0 bases, with 10 bases between them. Written as DNA, the CDR3 is TGTGCCAGCAGCTTATTCGGCGGTCTGAACACTGAAGCTTTCTTT. Residues: CASSLFGGLNTEAFF.